These 32 T cell receptor beta chains were sequenced from one sample in a study of control samples from healthy donors and cancer patients. Some clones are missing from TCRdb's copy, which holds only in-frame ones; the method was immunoSEQ multiplex PCR. The sample includes around 140,000 clones, more than 90% seen only once; the top ten take 4.5% to 7%. Sequenced material: blood. All receptors come from a man between 18 and 35 years old in good health.

The rearrangement uses TRBV5-1 and TRBJ1-1, with D possibly being TRBD1 (6 bases). V was shortened by 0 bases and J by 0 bases, with 12 bases between the two germline ends. CDR3 length: 16 residues. Germline V gene data show CDR1 as SGHRS and CDR2 as YFSETQ. The CDR3 DNA reads TGCGCCAGCAGCTTGGCTACCGGACAGATGAACACTGAAGCTTTCTTT. Its protein product is CASSLATGQMNTEAFF. The full variable domain, rest sourced from reference TRBV5-1 and TRBJ1-1, is KAGVTQTPRYLIKTRGQQVTLSCSPISGHRSVSWYQQTPGQGLQFLFEYFSETQRNKGNFPGRFSGRQFSNSRSEMNVSTLELGDSALYLCASSLATGQMNTEAFFGQGTRLTVV.

The V gene is TRBV6-6, the J gene TRBJ1-6; 9 bases are shared with TRBD1. The CDR3 extends over 16 amino acids. V shed 6 bases and J 3 bases; nucleotides not matched to a gene: 6. CDR1 and CDR2 from the germline V gene are MNHNY and SVGAGI (reference sequence). In DNA form, the CDR3 reads TGTGCCAGCAGCCAAACAGGGGGCGGCTATAATTCACCCCTCCACTTT. Translation gives CASSQTGGGYNSPLHF.

The V and J genes are TRBV6-6 and TRBJ2-6; D may be TRBD1 or TRBD2 (6 bases each). Trimming removed 6 bases at V and 4 bases at J, with 13 bases between. The germline CDR1 and CDR2 sequences are MNHNY and SVGAGI (reference sequence). This CDR3 has 15 amino acids. The CDR3 DNA reads TGTGCCAGCAGCCCGGGGGCGTCGGGGGCCAACGTCCTGACTTTC. Encoded protein: CASSPGASGANVLTF.

The rearrangement uses TRBV6-4 and TRBJ2-3, with 13 bases matching TRBD2. The germline V gene has CDR1 MRHNA and CDR2 SNTAGT. The CDR3 covers 16 residues. Trimming at V came to 3 bases and at J to 1 base, leaving 1 base not matched to a gene. The CDR3 DNA reads as TGTGCCAGCAGTGATGGGACTAGCGGGGGCACAGATACGCAGTATTTT. Translated: CASSDGTSGGTDTQYF.

This chain uses TRBV5-4 with TRBJ1-2; TRBD1 matches 8 bases. With 0 bases clipped from V and 8 bases from J, the junction kept 9 bases outside the gene matches. The CDR3 is 15 residues long. Per germline, CDR1 SGHNT and CDR2 YYREEE (reference sequence). The CDR3 loop is CASSLASTGVEGYTF. DNA of the CDR3: TGTGCCAGCAGCTTGGCGTCGACAGGGGTGGAGGGCTACACCTTC.

The chain recombines TRBV10-2 with TRBJ2-1, with D maybe TRBD2 (5 bases). V was cut by 2 bases and J by 3 bases, with 5 bases left in between. CDR3 size: 13 residues. Per the germline V gene, CDR1 is WSHSY and CDR2 is SAAADI. The CDR3 DNA is TGCGCCAGCAGTGAGGGGAGCTACAATGAGCAGTTCTTC. Residues: CASSEGSYNEQFF.

The chain joins TRBV6-6 to TRBJ2-1; 11 bases are a match to TRBD2. The V and J ends lost 0 bases and 9 bases, in that order; junction bases with no gene match: 1. The CDR3 is made up of 14 amino acids. CDR1 and CDR2 (germline): MNHNY, SVGAGI (reference sequence). CDR3 amino acids: CASSYSTSGGEQFF. For the CDR3, the DNA is TGTGCCAGCAGTTACTCAACTAGCGGGGGTGAGCAGTTCTTC.

The rearrangement joins TRBV3-1 (or the pseudogene TRBV3-2) to TRBJ2-5; D perhaps matches TRBD1 (6 bases). With 4 bases removed from V and 2 bases from J, the gap between germline ends came to 14 bases. Germline-derived CDR1 and CDR2 are LGHDT and YNNKEL (reference sequence). This CDR3 is built from 15 residues. CDR3 sequence: CASSPPQGSQETQYF. In DNA, the CDR3 is TGTGCCAGCAGCCCTCCACAGGGTTCGCAAGAGACCCAGTACTTC.

The chain couples TRBV6-5 to TRBJ2-7; D is perhaps TRBD1 (6 bases). The CDR3 covers 16 residues. V shed 0 bases and J shed 0 bases, with 12 bases lying between them. Germline-derived CDR1 and CDR2 are MNHEY and SVGAGI. As DNA, the CDR3 is TGTGCCAGCAGTTACTCGGGACAAAGAGGCTCCTACGAGCAGTACTTC. Protein product: CASSYSGQRGSYEQYF.

This clone was found a few times. V and J are TRBV6-5 and TRBJ1-2; no reliable D call. From germline, CDR1 is MNHEY and CDR2 SVGAGI. This CDR3 comprises 13 residues. Deletions cut 0 bases from V and 3 bases from J, with 5 bases between. The CDR3 DNA reads as TGTGCCAGCAGTTACTCGAAGGACTATGGCTACACCTTC. Its protein is CASSYSKDYGYTF.

The gene calls are TRBV5-4 and TRBJ1-1; no firm D call. The germline CDR1 and CDR2 sequences are SGHNT and YYREEE (reference sequence). The V and J ends lost 5 bases and 1 base respectively, with 12 bases between them. This CDR3 is built from 14 residues. The CDR3 DNA reads as TGTGCCAGCAGAAGTGGACGACCGAACACTGAAGCTTTCTTT. Translating it yields CASRSGRPNTEAFF.

This clone was seen once. The genes are TRBV2 and TRBJ2-1; TRBD1 agrees at 7 bases. With V trimmed by 7 bases and J by 5 bases, 5 bases remained unmatched. CDR3 length equals 13 residues. CDR1 is SNHLY and CDR2 is FYNNEI in the germline V gene. The CDR3 loop is CASNGDRDNEQFF. CDR3 nucleotides: TGTGCCAGCAACGGGGACAGAGACAATGAGCAGTTCTTC. The entire variable domain, with the rest obtained from reference TRBV2 and TRBJ2-1, is as follows: EPEVTQTPSHQVTQMGQEVILRCVPISNHLYFYWYRQILGQKVEFLVSFYNNEISEKSEIFDDQFSVERPDGSNFTLKIRSTKLEDSAMYFCASNGDRDNEQFFGPGTRLTVL.

The CDR3 sequence is CASSPGQGANGYTF. CDR3 coding DNA: TGCGCCAGCAGCCCTGGACAGGGGGCGAACGGCTACACCTTC. The gene calls are TRBV5-1 and TRBJ1-2, with 11 positions matching TRBD1. This CDR3 is 14 amino acids long. Germline CDR1 and CDR2: SGHRS and YFSETQ. Unmatched junction bases numbered 7, after V lost 4 bases and J lost 8 bases.

This sequence joins TRBV6-6 and TRBJ1-3, with 9 bases lining up with TRBD1. The CDR3 runs 18 residues. The V gene's germline CDR1 is MNHNY and CDR2 SVGAGI (reference sequence). After removal of 5 bases from V and 0 bases from J, the junction contained 11 bases not matched to a gene. In nucleotides, the CDR3 is TGTGCCAGCAGTCAGAGGACAGGGGCACTATTCTCTGGAAACACCATATATTTT. Its protein product is CASSQRTGALFSGNTIYF.

The chain recombines TRBV3-1 (or the pseudogene TRBV3-2) with TRBJ2-2, with a possible D match to TRBD1 (6 bases). Germline V gene sequence: CDR1 LGHDT, CDR2 YNNKEL (reference sequence). The CDR3 spans 16 residues. Trimming stripped 8 bases from V and 1 base from J, with 17 bases between. The CDR3, as DNA: TGTGCCAGCGGGCCCCTAGGGGGACAGAACACCGGGGAGCTGTTTTTT. Protein sequence: CASGPLGGQNTGELFF.

V and J are TRBV6-1 and TRBJ1-1; D remains ambiguous. This CDR3 is built from 13 residues. V gave up 3 bases and J gave up 3 bases, with 8 bases separating them. The germline V gene has CDR1 MNHNS and CDR2 SASEGT. CDR3 sequence (DNA): TGTGCCAGCAGTGACAGGCTGGACACTGAAGCTTTCTTT. Its protein is CASSDRLDTEAFF.

This CDR3 is CASSPRGDEQYF. As DNA, the CDR3 is TGTGCCAGCAGCCCCCGGGGGGATGAGCAGTACTTC. The chain combines TRBV9 with TRBJ2-7; 7 bases are a match to TRBD2. The CDR3 totals 12 residues. CDR1 SGDLS and CDR2 YYNGEE come from the germline V gene. V shed 4 bases and J 7 bases; nucleotides not matched to a gene: 5.

The chain combines TRBV7-9 with TRBJ1-2; no definite D call. Trimming cost V 1 base and J 5 bases, with 8 bases left between them. The CDR3 contains 13 residues. Germline V gene lookup returns CDR1 SEHNR and CDR2 FQNEAQ (reference sequence). CDR3 region: CASSLEDGYGYTF. Written as DNA, the CDR3 is TGTGCCAGCAGCTTAGAGGACGGTTATGGCTACACCTTC.

The chain joins TRBV12-3 or TRBV12-4 to TRBJ2-1, with 9 bases matching TRBD2. The CDR3 loop spans 12 amino acids. The V gene end was trimmed by 4 bases and the J gene end by 16 bases; junction bases not matched to a gene: 8. For the CDR3, the DNA is TGTGCCAGCAGTTACGCCGGGACTAGCCTCTTCTTC. Its protein product is CASSYAGTSLFF.

The chain links TRBV4-2 to TRBJ2-5; D is uncertain. CDR3 length: 13 amino acids. Between the trimmed V and J ends, which lost 1 base and 3 bases, there was a span of 6 bases. Germline CDR1 LGHNA, CDR2 YNFKEQ. The CDR3 loop reads CASSQVRKETQYF. As DNA, the CDR3 is TGTGCCAGCAGCCAAGTTAGGAAAGAGACCCAGTACTTC.

J is TRBJ1-4 and V is TRBV7-9, with no clear D. The V end was cut by 1 base, the J end by 7 bases, with 7 bases between. The CDR3 runs 13 residues. CDR1 and CDR2 from the germline V gene are SEHNR and FQNEAQ (reference sequence). CDR3 region: CASSLGSSEKLFF. In DNA form, the CDR3 reads TGTGCCAGCAGCTTAGGATCTAGTGAAAAACTGTTTTTT.

V usage is TRBV4-1 and J usage is TRBJ1-2, with D perhaps matching TRBD1 (5 bases). V dropped 3 bases and J dropped 5 bases, with 10 bases sitting between them. The CDR3 is made up of 13 amino acids. Germline loops: CDR1 MGHRA, CDR2 YSYEKL. The CDR3, as DNA: TGCGCCAGCAGCCAGGGATCAGGGTATGGCTACACCTTC. Its translation: CASSQGSGYGYTF.

This rearrangement joins TRBV12-3 or TRBV12-4 to TRBJ1-1, with D possibly matching TRBD1 (6 bases). The V end was cut by 5 bases, the J end by 4 bases, with 11 bases between. The CDR3 has 13 residues. The CDR3 DNA reads TGTGCCAGCAGTCCAGAAGGGGGCACTGAAGCTTTCTTT. It codes for CASSPEGGTEAFF.

V usage is TRBV10-3 and J usage is TRBJ2-7; D is uncertain. Between the trimmed V and J ends, which lost 0 bases and 0 bases, there was a span of 12 bases. The CDR3 spans 16 residues. The germline CDR1 and CDR2 sequences are ENHRY and SYGVKD. The CDR3 DNA follows: TGTGCCATCAGTGAGTCGATAGGCAGGAGCTCCTACGAGCAGTACTTC. This sequence encodes CAISESIGRSSYEQYF.

V usage is TRBV10-3 and J usage is TRBJ1-2; TRBD1 aligns across 10 bases. V lost 11 bases, J lost 7 bases, and 7 bases stayed unmatched. The germline V gene encodes CDR1 ENHRY and CDR2 SYGVKD. The CDR3 length is 12 residues. The CDR3 bases are TGTGCCTCAGGGACAGGGGCAACTGGCTACACCTTC. Residues: CASGTGATGYTF.

This clone was found a few times. This chain joins TRBV28 and TRBJ2-7; 7 nucleotides align to TRBD2. Trimming cost V 4 bases and J 2 bases; bases outside gene matches: 11. There are 16 residues in the CDR3. Germline assignment: CDR1 MDHEN and CDR2 SYDVKM. The CDR3 region is CASSSLWGGVTYEQYF. The CDR3 coding sequence is TGTGCCAGCAGTTCTCTATGGGGGGGTGTCACCTACGAGCAGTACTTC.

V gene TRBV11-2 combines with J gene TRBJ2-2; D is ambiguous. Germline CDR1 is SGHAT and CDR2 is FQNNGV. V lost 4 bases, J lost 7 bases, and 7 bases lay in between. The CDR3 has 12 residues. The CDR3 DNA follows: TGTGCCAGCAGCTACGACGGCGGGGAGCTGTTTTTT. Residues: CASSYDGGELFF.

V usage is TRBV27 and J usage is TRBJ1-5; the match to TRBD1 covers 7 bases. The CDR3 loop spans 17 amino acids. Germline CDR1 and CDR2: MNHEY and SMNVEV (reference sequence). Trimming removed 5 bases from V and 0 bases from J; junction bases left unmatched: 10. The CDR3 nucleotides read TGTGCCAGCAGTAAAAACCCGACAGGGTATAGCAATCAGCCCCAGCATTTT. It is translated as CASSKNPTGYSNQPQHF.

This rearrangement joins TRBV5-1 to TRBJ2-3, with a possible D match to TRBD2 (6 bases). In germline, CDR1 is SGHRS, CDR2 YFSETQ. V gave up 4 bases and J gave up 2 bases, with 14 bases separating them. The CDR3 length is 15 residues. The CDR3 loop is CASSPEDYLTDTQYF. For the CDR3, the DNA is TGCGCCAGCAGCCCCGAGGACTACCTCACAGATACGCAGTATTTT.

The chain combines TRBV4-1 with TRBJ2-1; 11 nucleotides align to TRBD2. V was pared by 3 bases and J by 2 bases, with 6 bases of the junction left unmatched. The CDR3 runs to 17 residues. Germline V gene sequence: CDR1 MGHRA, CDR2 YSYEKL. CDR3 amino acids: CASSQTLLAGAYNEQFF. Here the CDR3 DNA reads TGCGCCAGCAGCCAGACCTTACTAGCGGGGGCCTACAATGAGCAGTTCTTC.

The V call is TRBV11-2, the J call TRBJ1-2; 7 bases agree with TRBD1. V trimming: 5 bases; J trimming: 1 base; junction bases outside the gene matches: 7. Per germline, CDR1 SGHAT and CDR2 FQNNGV. The CDR3 runs 15 residues. The CDR3 is CASSPTTGFNYGYTF. DNA for the CDR3: TGTGCCAGCAGCCCCACGACAGGGTTTAACTATGGCTACACCTTC.

Only a few counts were recorded for this clone. The V and J genes are TRBV5-1 and TRBJ2-1, with 12 bases fitting TRBD2. This CDR3 contains 17 residues. From germline, CDR1 is SGHRS and CDR2 YFSETQ. After removal of 4 bases from V and 3 bases from J, the junction contained 8 bases not matched to a gene. The DNA for the CDR3 is TGCGCCAGCAGCGCACGACTAGCGGGGGACCTCTACAATGAGCAGTTCTTC. Residues: CASSARLAGDLYNEQFF.